This T cell receptor beta chain was sequenced during a study of CD8+CD57+ T cells in acquired aplastic anemia. At the level of the study: Sorted CD4+ plus CD8+ cells gave DNA averaging roughly 2.9 ug. Whole-study results and caveats: In common between the patients and the controls were more than 25 CD8+ CDR3 sequences.

Germline CDR1 reads SEHNR; CDR2 reads FQNEAQ (reference sequence). Trimming left V 0 bases short and J 6 bases short, with 11 bases between. This CDR3 region has 14 residues. Sample share makes this clonotype large. No antigen is known for it. Profiling that covered TCR beta VDJ and CDR3 relied on genomic DNA as its template. TCRdb re-called the reads with MiXCR, one entry per CDR3 protein. The top ten clones hold 20% to 30% of a sample with some 42,000 distinct CDR3 sequences, about 70% of them seen once. The clonotype originates from a human donor in good health, serving as a control. Sequencing was done on a sample of sorted CD4+, CD8+, or CD8+CD57+ T cells (not recorded which) from PBMCs. V gene TRBV7-9 combines with J gene TRBJ1-2; TRBD1 might be the D (6 bases). CDR3 in DNA: TGTGCCAGCAGCTTAGCAGGGGGGGAAAATGGCTACACCTTC. Amino acid sequence: CASSLAGGENGYTF.